The rows below give T cell receptor beta chains drawn from one sample of a study of cytomegalovirus exposure and HLA in healthy donors. The table came from immunoSEQ multiplex PCR; TCRdb's copy has only in-frame clones and leaves some out. The sample lists some 200,000 clones, around 86% occurring once. The specimen was PBMCs. The receptors originated from a woman aged 45-65 years in good health and CMV-seropositive. CDR3s include the opening cysteine and the closing phenylalanine or tryptophan. The D gene is left open where the match is weak. Part of the rows lack a size; the others show once, few, many or a class for expanded clones.

V gene: TRBV12-5
clone size: .
J gene: TRBJ2-2
D gene: .
CDR3 DNA: TGTGCTAGTGGTTTGGCGACACCGAACACCGGGGAGCTGTTTTTT
CDR3 protein: CASGLATPNTGELFF

V gene: TRBV2
clone size: .
J gene: TRBJ2-1
D gene: TRBD1
CDR3 DNA: TGTGCCAGCAGTGAAGCATACAGGGGGCTAAATGAGCAGTTCTTC
CDR3 protein: CASSEAYRGLNEQFF

V gene: TRBV5-5
clone size: .
J gene: TRBJ2-7
D gene: TRBD1
CDR3 DNA: TGTGCCAGCAGCGTAGCCGGGACAGTTTCCTACGAGCAGTACTTC
CDR3 protein: CASSVAGTVSYEQYF

V gene: TRBV4-3
clone size: many
J gene: TRBJ2-7
D gene: .
CDR3 DNA: TGCGCCAGCAGCCAAGGGCGGGCCTACGAGCAGTACTTC
CDR3 protein: CASSQGRAYEQYF

V gene: TRBV2
clone size: .
J gene: TRBJ2-7
D gene: .
CDR3 DNA: TGTGCCACCTCTCTAGCCTACGAGCAGTACTTC
CDR3 protein: CATSLAYEQYF

V gene: TRBV7-9
clone size: .
J gene: TRBJ2-1
D gene: TRBD2
CDR3 DNA: TGTTCCAGCAGCTCGACTAGCGGGAGTCCCGGGGATGAGCAGTTCTTC
CDR3 protein: CSSSSTSGSPGDEQFF

V gene: TRBV15
clone size: .
J gene: TRBJ2-2
D gene: TRBD2
CDR3 DNA: TGTGCCACCAGTAGTCCTTATCGGGGGGGGAACACCGGGGAGCTGTTTTTT
CDR3 protein: CATSSPYRGGNTGELFF

V gene: TRBV4-1
clone size: .
J gene: TRBJ2-7
D gene: TRBD2
CDR3 DNA: TGCGCCAGCAGCCACGTATTAAGACTAGCGGGAGGGAACCACGAGCAGTACTTC
CDR3 protein: CASSHVLRLAGGNHEQYF

V gene: TRBV28
clone size: .
J gene: TRBJ2-7
D gene: .
CDR3 DNA: TGTGCCAGCAGTTCCCCGGACAGACGGCCGGCGGACGAGCAGTACTTC
CDR3 protein: CASSSPDRRPADEQYF

V gene: TRBV5-1
clone size: .
J gene: TRBJ2-3
D gene: TRBD2
CDR3 DNA: TGCGCCAGCAGCTTGGTGTCCGGACTAGCGGGTCAAGATACGCAGTATTTT
CDR3 protein: CASSLVSGLAGQDTQYF

V gene: TRBV11-1
clone size: .
J gene: TRBJ1-1
D gene: .
CDR3 DNA: TGTGCCAGCAGCTTTGGAACGGGGAACACTGAAGCTTTCTTT
CDR3 protein: CASSFGTGNTEAFF

V gene: TRBV7-9
clone size: .
J gene: TRBJ1-5
D gene: .
CDR3 DNA: TGTGCCAGCAGCTTGGGGGGGAAGGATCAGCCCCAGCATTTT
CDR3 protein: CASSLGGKDQPQHF

V gene: TRBV6-5
clone size: once
J gene: TRBJ2-7
D gene: TRBD1
CDR3 DNA: TGTGCCAGCAGTACAGGGGGGCGGTACGAGCAGTACTTC
CDR3 protein: CASSTGGRYEQYF

V gene: TRBV2
clone size: .
J gene: TRBJ1-1
D gene: TRBD1
CDR3 DNA: TGTGCCAGCAGTCCTTACGGGACAGTAAACACTGAAGCTTTCTTT
CDR3 protein: CASSPYGTVNTEAFF

V gene: TRBV7-9
clone size: .
J gene: TRBJ1-5
D gene: .
CDR3 DNA: TGTTCCAGCAGCCGAACAGATAATCAGCCCCAGCATTTT
CDR3 protein: CSSSRTDNQPQHF

V gene: TRBV7-3
clone size: .
J gene: TRBJ2-1
D gene: .
CDR3 DNA: TGTGCCAGCAGCTCCGGTGGGGCGCCTCGCAATGAGCAGTTCTTC
CDR3 protein: CASSSGGAPRNEQFF

V gene: TRBV5-6
clone size: .
J gene: TRBJ2-6
D gene: TRBD1
CDR3 DNA: TGTGCCAGCAGCTTGGGGACAGGGAGCTCTGGGGCCAACGTCCTGACTTTC
CDR3 protein: CASSLGTGSSGANVLTF

V gene: TRBV6-4
clone size: .
J gene: TRBJ1-1
D gene: TRBD1
CDR3 DNA: TGTGCCAGCACAGGGACAGAGCCTAGAGAGGGGTTAACTGAAGCTTTCTTT
CDR3 protein: CASTGTEPREGLTEAFF

V gene: TRBV19
clone size: .
J gene: TRBJ2-3
D gene: .
CDR3 DNA: TGTGCCAGTAGTATTCAGGAAACAGATACGCAGTATTTT
CDR3 protein: CASSIQETDTQYF

V gene: TRBV5-5
clone size: .
J gene: TRBJ1-6
D gene: TRBD1
CDR3 DNA: TGTGCCAGCAGCTTGAGGGGGCGCGATAATTCACCCCTCCACTTT
CDR3 protein: CASSLRGRDNSPLHF

V gene: TRBV19
clone size: once
J gene: TRBJ2-1
D gene: .
CDR3 DNA: TGTGCCAGTAGTCCAGGTGTCGGGGGACCCACCTCCTACAATGAGCAGTTCTTC
CDR3 protein: CASSPGVGGPTSYNEQFF

V gene: TRBV28
clone size: few
J gene: TRBJ1-1
D gene: .
CDR3 DNA: TGTGCCAGCAGTTTTTCGGGGGATCGGGTAGCTTTCTTT
CDR3 protein: CASSFSGDRVAFF

V gene: TRBV2
clone size: .
J gene: TRBJ2-1
D gene: TRBD1
CDR3 DNA: TGTGCCAGCACTGAGAGCCGGGACAGAATATACAATGAGCAGTTCTTC
CDR3 protein: CASTESRDRIYNEQFF

V gene: TRBV7-9
clone size: .
J gene: TRBJ2-6
D gene: TRBD1
CDR3 DNA: TGTGCCAGCAGCTATAGGACAGGGAAGGCCTCTGGGGCCAACGTCCTGACTTTC
CDR3 protein: CASSYRTGKASGANVLTF

V gene: TRBV25-1
clone size: .
J gene: TRBJ2-1
D gene: TRBD2
CDR3 DNA: TGTGCCAGCAGTGAATTGGGGGGGAGAGATGAGCAGTTCTTC
CDR3 protein: CASSELGGRDEQFF

V gene: TRBV7-2
clone size: .
J gene: TRBJ2-1
D gene: TRBD2
CDR3 DNA: TGTGCCAGCAGCTTGAGTCTAGCGGGGGGGCGGGTTGAGCAGTTCTTC
CDR3 protein: CASSLSLAGGRVEQFF

V gene: TRBV15
clone size: .
J gene: TRBJ2-4
D gene: TRBD1
CDR3 DNA: TGTGCCACCATGAAGGGGACAGGGATCGAAAACAGTCAGTACTTC
CDR3 protein: CATMKGTGIENSQYF

V gene: TRBV6-5
clone size: .
J gene: TRBJ2-1
D gene: TRBD2
CDR3 DNA: TGTGCCAGCAGTTACGGGACTAGCGGAAATGAGCAGTTCTTC
CDR3 protein: CASSYGTSGNEQFF

V gene: TRBV30
clone size: .
J gene: TRBJ2-7
D gene: .
CDR3 DNA: TGTGCCTGGAATATAGTCAACTACGAGCAGTACTTC
CDR3 protein: CAWNIVNYEQYF

V gene: TRBV7-2
clone size: .
J gene: TRBJ2-1
D gene: .
CDR3 DNA: TGTGCCAGCAGCCTAGCGTTCAGCTCCTACAATGAGCAGTTCTTC
CDR3 protein: CASSLAFSSYNEQFF

V gene: TRBV19
clone size: .
J gene: TRBJ2-4
D gene: .
CDR3 DNA: TGTGCCAGTAGTAGTGGTGGTAGAAACAGTCAGTACTTC
CDR3 protein: CASSSGGRNSQYF

V gene: TRBV7-2
clone size: .
J gene: TRBJ1-5
D gene: .
CDR3 DNA: TGTGCCAGCAGCTTATCAGGGTACAATCAGCCCCAGCATTTT
CDR3 protein: CASSLSGYNQPQHF

V gene: TRBV5-4
clone size: .
J gene: TRBJ1-2
D gene: .
CDR3 DNA: TGTGCCAGCAGCGCGGCGCAGGGAAACTATGGCTACACCTTC
CDR3 protein: CASSAAQGNYGYTF

V gene: TRBV2
clone size: .
J gene: TRBJ2-1
D gene: .
CDR3 DNA: TGTGCCAGCAGCCCCGGGGATGGCAATGAGCAGTTCTTC
CDR3 protein: CASSPGDGNEQFF

V gene: TRBV18
clone size: .
J gene: TRBJ1-4
D gene: TRBD1
CDR3 DNA: TGTGCCAGCTCACCAATCAGACAGGGAGGCGAAAAACTGTTTTTT
CDR3 protein: CASSPIRQGGEKLFF

V gene: TRBV14
clone size: .
J gene: TRBJ2-2
D gene: .
CDR3 DNA: TGTGCCAGCAGCCAAGTAGGAGGGGCGAACACCGGGGAGCTGTTTTTT
CDR3 protein: CASSQVGGANTGELFF

V gene: TRBV2
clone size: once
J gene: TRBJ2-7
D gene: .
CDR3 DNA: TGTGCCAGCAGCCCAGTGGGCCCCTCCTACGAGCAGTACTTC
CDR3 protein: CASSPVGPSYEQYF

V gene: TRBV2
clone size: once
J gene: TRBJ2-5
D gene: TRBD1
CDR3 DNA: TGTGCCAGCAGTGTCGAGGGGGCGCAGAAGGAGACCCAGTACTTC
CDR3 protein: CASSVEGAQKETQYF

V gene: TRBV18
clone size: .
J gene: TRBJ1-5
D gene: .
CDR3 DNA: TGTGCCAGCTCACCACGGGCCTCGGGGGACAATCAGCCCCAGCATTTT
CDR3 protein: CASSPRASGDNQPQHF

V gene: TRBV5-6
clone size: .
J gene: TRBJ1-1
D gene: .
CDR3 DNA: TGTGCCAGCTGCGGCAACACTGAAGCTTTCTTT
CDR3 protein: CASCGNTEAFF